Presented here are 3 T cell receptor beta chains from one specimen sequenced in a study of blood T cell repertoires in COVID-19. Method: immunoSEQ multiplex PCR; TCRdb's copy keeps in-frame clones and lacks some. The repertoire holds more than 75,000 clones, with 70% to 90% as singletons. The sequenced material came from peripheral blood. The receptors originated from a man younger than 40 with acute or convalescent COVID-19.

The CDR3 spells CASSIRDTYEQYF. The CDR3, as DNA: TGTGCCAGCAGTATCCGGGACACCTACGAGCAGTACTTC. This chain joins TRBV12-3 or TRBV12-4 and TRBJ2-7, with a tentative D call TRBD1 (6 bases). The V end lost 5 bases, the J end lost 2 bases, and 10 bases lay between the germline ends. The CDR3 length is 13 residues.

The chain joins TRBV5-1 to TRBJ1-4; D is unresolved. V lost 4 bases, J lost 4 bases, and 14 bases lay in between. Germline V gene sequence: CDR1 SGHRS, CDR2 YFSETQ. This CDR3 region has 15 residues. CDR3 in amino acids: CASSLEGADNEKLFF. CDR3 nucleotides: TGCGCCAGCAGCCTAGAGGGAGCGGATAATGAAAAACTGTTTTTT.

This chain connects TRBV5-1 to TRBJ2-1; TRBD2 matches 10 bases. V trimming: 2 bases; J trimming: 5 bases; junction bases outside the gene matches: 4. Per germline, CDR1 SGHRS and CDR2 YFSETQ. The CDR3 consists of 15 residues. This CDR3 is CASSLSGRDHNEQFF. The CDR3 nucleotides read TGCGCCAGCAGCTTAAGCGGGAGGGACCACAATGAGCAGTTCTTC.